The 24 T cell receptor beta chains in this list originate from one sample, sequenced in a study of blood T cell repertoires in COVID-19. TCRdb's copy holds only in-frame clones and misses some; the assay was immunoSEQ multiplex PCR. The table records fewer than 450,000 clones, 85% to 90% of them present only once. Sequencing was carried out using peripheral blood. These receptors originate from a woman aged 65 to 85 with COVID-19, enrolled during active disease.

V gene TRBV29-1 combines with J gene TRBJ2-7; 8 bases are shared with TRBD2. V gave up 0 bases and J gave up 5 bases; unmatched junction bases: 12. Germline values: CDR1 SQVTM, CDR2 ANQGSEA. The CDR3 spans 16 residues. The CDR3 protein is CSVEDQTSGGIDEQYF. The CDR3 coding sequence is TGCAGCGTTGAAGATCAAACGAGCGGGGGCATCGACGAGCAGTACTTC.

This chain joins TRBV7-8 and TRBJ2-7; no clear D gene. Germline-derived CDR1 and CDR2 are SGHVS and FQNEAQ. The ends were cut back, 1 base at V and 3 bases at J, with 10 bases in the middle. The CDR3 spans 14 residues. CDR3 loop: CASSLGQVLYEQYF. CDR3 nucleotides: TGTGCCAGCAGCTTAGGTCAGGTACTCTACGAGCAGTACTTC.

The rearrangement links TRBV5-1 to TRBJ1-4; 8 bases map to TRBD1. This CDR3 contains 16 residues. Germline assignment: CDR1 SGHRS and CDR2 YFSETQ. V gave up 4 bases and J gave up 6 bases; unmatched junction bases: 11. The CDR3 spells CASSRSLADRDEKLFF. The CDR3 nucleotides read TGCGCCAGCAGCCGATCGCTCGCGGACAGGGATGAAAAACTGTTTTTT.

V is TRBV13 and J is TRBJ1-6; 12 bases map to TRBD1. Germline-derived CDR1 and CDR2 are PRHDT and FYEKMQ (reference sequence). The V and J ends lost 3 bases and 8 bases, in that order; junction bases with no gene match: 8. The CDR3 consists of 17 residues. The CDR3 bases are TGTGCCAGCAGCTTCCTGGGACAGGGGGCCTCGGATTCACCCCTCCACTTT. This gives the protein CASSFLGQGASDSPLHF. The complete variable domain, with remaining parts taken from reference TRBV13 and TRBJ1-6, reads AAGVIQSPRHLIKEKRETATLKCYPIPRHDTVYWYQQGPGQDPQFLISFYEKMQSDKGSIPDRFSAQQFSDYHSELNMSSLELGDSALYFCASSFLGQGASDSPLHFGNGTRLTVT.

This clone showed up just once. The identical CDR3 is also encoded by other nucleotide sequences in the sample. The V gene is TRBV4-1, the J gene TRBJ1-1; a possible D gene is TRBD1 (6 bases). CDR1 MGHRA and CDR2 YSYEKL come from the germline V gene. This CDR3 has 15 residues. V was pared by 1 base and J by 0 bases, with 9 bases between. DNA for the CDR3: TGCGCCAGCAGCCAAGTGCAGGGGATGAACACTGAAGCTTTCTTT. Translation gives CASSQVQGMNTEAFF.

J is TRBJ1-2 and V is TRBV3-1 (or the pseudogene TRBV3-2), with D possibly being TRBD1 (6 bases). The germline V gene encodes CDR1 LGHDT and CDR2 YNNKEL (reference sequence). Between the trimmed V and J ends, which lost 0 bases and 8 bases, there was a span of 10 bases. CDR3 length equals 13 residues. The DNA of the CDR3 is TGTGCCAGCAGCCAAGAACAGGGTAGAGGCTACACCTTC. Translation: CASSQEQGRGYTF.

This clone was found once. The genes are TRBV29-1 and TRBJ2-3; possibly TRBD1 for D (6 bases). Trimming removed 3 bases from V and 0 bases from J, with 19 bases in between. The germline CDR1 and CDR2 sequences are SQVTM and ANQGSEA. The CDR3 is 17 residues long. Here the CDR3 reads CSVDGQGRGGSTDTQYF. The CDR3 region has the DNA TGCAGCGTTGATGGGCAGGGCCGTGGGGGCAGCACAGATACGCAGTATTTT.

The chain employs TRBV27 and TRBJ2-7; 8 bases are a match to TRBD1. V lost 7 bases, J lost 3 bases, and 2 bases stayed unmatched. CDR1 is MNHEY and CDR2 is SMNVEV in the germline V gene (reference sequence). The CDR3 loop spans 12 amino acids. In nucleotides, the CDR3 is TGTGCCAGCAAGGACAGGGACTACGAGCAGTACTTC. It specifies CASKDRDYEQYF.

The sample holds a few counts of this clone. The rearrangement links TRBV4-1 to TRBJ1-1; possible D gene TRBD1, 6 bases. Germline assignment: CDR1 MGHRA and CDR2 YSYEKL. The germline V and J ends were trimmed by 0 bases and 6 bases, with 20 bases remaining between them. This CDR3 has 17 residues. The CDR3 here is CASSQEAGGGLRAEAFF. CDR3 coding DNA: TGCGCCAGCAGCCAAGAGGCCGGGGGGGGCCTTAGGGCTGAAGCTTTCTTT.

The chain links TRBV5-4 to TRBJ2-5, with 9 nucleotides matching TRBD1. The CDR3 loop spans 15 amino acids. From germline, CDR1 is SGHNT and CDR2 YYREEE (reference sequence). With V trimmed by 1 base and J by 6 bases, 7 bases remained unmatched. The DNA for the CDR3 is TGTGCCAGCAGCTTGAACGGTGGACAGGGGCAGACCCAGTACTTC. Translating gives CASSLNGGQGQTQYF.

The CDR3 nucleotides are TGTGCCTGGGGTACAGAGTTGAATCAGCCCCAGCATTTT. Amino acid sequence: CAWGTELNQPQHF. The chain has TRBV30 and TRBJ1-5; no reliable D call. Germline-derived CDR1 and CDR2 are GTSNPN and SVGIG (reference sequence). With 5 bases removed from V and 4 bases from J, the gap between germline ends came to 12 bases. CDR3 length equals 13 residues.

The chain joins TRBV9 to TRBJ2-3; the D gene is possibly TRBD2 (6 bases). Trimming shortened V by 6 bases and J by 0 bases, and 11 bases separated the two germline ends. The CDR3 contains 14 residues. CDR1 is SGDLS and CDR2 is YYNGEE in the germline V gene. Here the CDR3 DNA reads TGTGCCAGCAAACGGGAGTCTAGCACAGATACGCAGTATTTT. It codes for CASKRESSTDTQYF. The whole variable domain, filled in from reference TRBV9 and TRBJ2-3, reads DSGVTQTPKHLITATGQRVTLRCSPRSGDLSVYWYQQSLDQGLQFLIQYYNGEERAKGNILERFSAQQFPDLHSELNLSSLELGDSALYFCASKRESSTDTQYFGPGTRLTVL.

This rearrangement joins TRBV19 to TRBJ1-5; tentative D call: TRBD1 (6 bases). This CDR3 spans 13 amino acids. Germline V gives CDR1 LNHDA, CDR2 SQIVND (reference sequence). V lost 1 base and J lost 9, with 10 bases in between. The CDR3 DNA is TGTGCCAGTAGTATAGTACAGGGCGGGCCCCAGCATTTT. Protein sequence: CASSIVQGGPQHF.

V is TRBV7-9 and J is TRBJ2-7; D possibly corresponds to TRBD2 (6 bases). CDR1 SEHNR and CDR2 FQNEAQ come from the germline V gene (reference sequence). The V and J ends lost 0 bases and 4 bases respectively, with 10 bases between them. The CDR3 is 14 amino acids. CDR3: CASSLAGTWYEQYF. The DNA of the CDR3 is TGTGCCAGCAGCTTAGCCGGGACTTGGTACGAGCAGTACTTC. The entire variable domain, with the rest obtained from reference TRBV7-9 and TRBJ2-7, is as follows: DTGVSQNPRHKITKRGQNVTFRCDPISEHNRLYWYRQTLGQGPEFLTYFQNEAQLEKSRLLSDRFSAERPKGSFSTLEIQRTEQGDSAMYLCASSLAGTWYEQYFGPGTRLTVT.

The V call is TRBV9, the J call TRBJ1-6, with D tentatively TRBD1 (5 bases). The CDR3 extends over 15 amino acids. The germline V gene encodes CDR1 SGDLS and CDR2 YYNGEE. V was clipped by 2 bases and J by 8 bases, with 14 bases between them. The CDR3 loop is CASSVQGVQDSPLHF. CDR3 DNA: TGTGCCAGCAGCGTCCAGGGCGTTCAGGATTCACCCCTCCACTTT.

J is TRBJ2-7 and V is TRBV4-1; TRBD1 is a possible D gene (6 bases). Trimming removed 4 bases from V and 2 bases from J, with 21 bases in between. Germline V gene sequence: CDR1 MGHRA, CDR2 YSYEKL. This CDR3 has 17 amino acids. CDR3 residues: CASSRNTGMGSTYEQYF. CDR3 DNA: TGCGCCAGCAGCCGAAATACAGGGATGGGATCGACCTACGAGCAGTACTTC.

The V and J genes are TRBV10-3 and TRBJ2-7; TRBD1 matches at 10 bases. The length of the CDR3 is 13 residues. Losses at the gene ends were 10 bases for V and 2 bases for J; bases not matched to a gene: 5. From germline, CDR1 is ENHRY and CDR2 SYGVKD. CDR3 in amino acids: CATGQGVPYEQYF. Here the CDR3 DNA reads TGTGCCACCGGACAGGGGGTACCCTACGAGCAGTACTTC.

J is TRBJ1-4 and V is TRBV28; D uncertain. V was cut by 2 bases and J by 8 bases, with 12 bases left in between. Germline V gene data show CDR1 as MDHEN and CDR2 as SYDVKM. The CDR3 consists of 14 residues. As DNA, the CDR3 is TGTGCCAGCAGTTTAGGGCCCTTAAGCGAAAAACTGTTTTTT. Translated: CASSLGPLSEKLFF. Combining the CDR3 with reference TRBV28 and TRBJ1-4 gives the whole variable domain DVKVTQSSRYLVKRTGEKVFLECVQDMDHENMFWYRQDPGLGLRLIYFSYDVKMKEKGDIPEGYSVSREKKERFSLILESASTNQTSMYLCASSLGPLSEKLFFGSGTQLSVL.

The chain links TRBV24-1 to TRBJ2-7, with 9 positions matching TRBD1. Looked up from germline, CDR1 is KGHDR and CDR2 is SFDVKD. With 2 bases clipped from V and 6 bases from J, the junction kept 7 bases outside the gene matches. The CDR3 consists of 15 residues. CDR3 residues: CATSDSDRGLAEQYF. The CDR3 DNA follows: TGTGCCACCAGTGATTCGGACAGGGGATTAGCCGAGCAGTACTTC.

DNA of the CDR3: TGTGCCAGCAGCGCAGCGAGGGACTCCTACAATGAGCAGTTCTTC. Translated: CASSAARDSYNEQFF. This chain links TRBV5-4 with TRBJ2-1, with TRBD2 as a possible D gene (5 bases). The CDR3 has 15 residues. With 4 bases removed from V and 0 bases from J, the gap between germline ends came to 11 bases. Germline values: CDR1 SGHNT, CDR2 YYREEE (reference sequence). Using reference TRBV5-4 and TRBJ2-1 for the parts outside the CDR3, the full variable domain is ETGVTQSPTHLIKTRGQQVTLRCSSQSGHNTVSWYQQALGQGPQFIFQYYREEENGRGNFPPRFSGLQFPNYSSELNVNALELDDSALYLCASSAARDSYNEQFFGPGTRLTVL.

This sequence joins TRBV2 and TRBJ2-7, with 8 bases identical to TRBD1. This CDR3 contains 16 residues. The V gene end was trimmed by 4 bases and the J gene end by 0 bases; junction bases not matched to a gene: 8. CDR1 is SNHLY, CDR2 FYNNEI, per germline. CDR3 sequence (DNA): TGTGCCAGCAGTGGACAGGGGACCCGGAGCTCCTACGAGCAGTACTTC. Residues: CASSGQGTRSSYEQYF.

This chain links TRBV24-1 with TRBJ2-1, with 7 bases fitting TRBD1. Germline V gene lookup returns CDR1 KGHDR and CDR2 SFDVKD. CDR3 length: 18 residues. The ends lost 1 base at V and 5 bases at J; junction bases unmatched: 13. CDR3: CATSDLSPIEGAHNEQFF. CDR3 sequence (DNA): TGTGCCACCAGTGATTTAAGCCCCATTGAGGGGGCCCACAATGAGCAGTTCTTC.

The CDR3 nucleotides are TGCAGCGTTGAATTAGGGGAATCCTACAATGAGCAGTTCTTC. It codes for CSVELGESYNEQFF. The chain is built from TRBV29-1 and TRBJ2-1; possible D gene TRBD1, 5 bases. Germline assignment: CDR1 SQVTM and CDR2 ANQGSEA. V shed 2 bases and J shed 1 base, with 9 bases lying between them. This CDR3 has 14 amino acids.

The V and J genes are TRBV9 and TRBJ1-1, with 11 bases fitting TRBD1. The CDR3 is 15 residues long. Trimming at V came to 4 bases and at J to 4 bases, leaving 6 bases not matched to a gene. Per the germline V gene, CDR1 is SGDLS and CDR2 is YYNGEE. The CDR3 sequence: CASSPPGTGGTEAFF. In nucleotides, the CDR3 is TGTGCCAGCAGCCCCCCCGGGACAGGGGGCACTGAAGCTTTCTTT.